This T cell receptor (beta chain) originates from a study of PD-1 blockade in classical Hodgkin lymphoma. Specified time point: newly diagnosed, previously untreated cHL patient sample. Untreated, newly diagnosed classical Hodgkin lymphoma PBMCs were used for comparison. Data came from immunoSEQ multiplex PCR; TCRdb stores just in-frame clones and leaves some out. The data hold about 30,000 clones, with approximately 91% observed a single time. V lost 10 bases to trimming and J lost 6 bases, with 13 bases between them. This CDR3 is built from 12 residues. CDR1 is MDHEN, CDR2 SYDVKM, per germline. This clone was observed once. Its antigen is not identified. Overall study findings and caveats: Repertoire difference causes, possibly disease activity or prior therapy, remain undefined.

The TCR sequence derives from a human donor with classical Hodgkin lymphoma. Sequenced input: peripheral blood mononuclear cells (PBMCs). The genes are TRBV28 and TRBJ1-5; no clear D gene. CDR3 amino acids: CATAAGSQPQHF. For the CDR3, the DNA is TGTGCCACCGCGGCGGGCAGTCAGCCCCAGCATTTT.